These 18 T cell receptor beta chains originate from one sample sequenced in a study of beta chain features in type 1 diabetes (dated 2018 in TCRdb). Study-wide conclusions, independent of this receptor: A moderate but significant shortening of TCRB CDR3 length was observed in type 1 diabetes patients in all four CD4+ subsets.

Library generation was performed with the immunoSEQ multiplex PCR assay. The High Capacity cDNA Reverse Transcription Kit was used to reverse transcribe all of the isolated RNA, meaning that expressed TCRB transcripts were what got sequenced. Drawn from immuneACCESS, this table holds only the in-frame rearrangements with V and J called that TCRdb kept. Clones are partly lost; checked studies trace under half to an unresolved V gene and leave the rest unexplained. The sample table contains approximately 360,000 clones; only one count was recorded for roughly 13% of them. Clones ranked in the top ten supply approximately 0.01% of the sample. Their antigens are not known. The material sequenced was naive CD4+ T cells from blood. Read against the paper, the sample's cell subset or site label means: true naive CD4+ T cells. These receptors came from a woman aged 18-29 years with type 1 diabetes.

This clone occurred a few times. The V and J genes are TRBV14 and TRBJ2-7, with TRBD1 identical over 7 bases. Unmatched junction bases numbered 6, after V lost 6 bases and J lost 4 bases. The CDR3 length is 13 residues. Germline CDR1 is SGHDN and CDR2 is FVKESK. The CDR3 region is CASRTGAAYEQYF. CDR3 DNA sequence: TGTGCCAGCAGAACAGGGGCCGCTTACGAGCAGTACTTC.

The chain employs TRBV11-3 and TRBJ1-1, with D possibly TRBD1 on 6 matching bases. V dropped 5 bases and J dropped 1 base, with 8 bases sitting between them. The V gene's germline CDR1 is SGHNT and CDR2 YENEEA. The CDR3 is 13 residues long. The CDR3 DNA sequence: TGTGCCAGCAGCCCACAGGGGAACACTGAAGCTTTCTTT. This codes for CASSPQGNTEAFF.

This rearrangement joins TRBV5-6 to TRBJ1-5; tentatively, D is TRBD1 (6 bases). V lost 4 bases and J 8 bases, leaving 19 bases between the germline ends. This CDR3 is 15 amino acids long. Germline-derived CDR1 and CDR2 are SGHDT and YYEEEE. The CDR3 DNA sequence: TGTGCCAGCAGCAAGCACAGGGAATGGGAAAAGCCCCAGCATTTT. Amino acids: CASSKHREWEKPQHF.

This clone appeared a few times. The J gene is TRBJ1-4, the V gene TRBV30; possibly TRBD1 for D (6 bases). V was pared by 5 bases and J by 7 bases, with 20 bases between. The germline CDR1 and CDR2 sequences are GTSNPN and SVGIG (reference sequence). The CDR3 extends over 15 amino acids. The CDR3, as DNA: TGTGCCTGGCTCCGGGCGGGGGGCGTTGGTGAAAAACTGTTTTTT. This encodes CAWLRAGGVGEKLFF.

The CDR3 sequence: CASSILQGGGYTF. The CDR3 DNA reads TGTGCCAGTAGTATTTTACAGGGCGGCGGCTACACCTTC. The V and J genes are TRBV19 and TRBJ1-2; the D gene is possibly TRBD1 (6 bases). V gave up 3 bases and J gave up 8 bases, with 13 bases separating them. This CDR3 has 13 amino acids. CDR1 is LNHDA and CDR2 is SQIVND in the germline V gene (reference sequence).

This clone came up a few times. The rearrangement joins TRBV4-3 to TRBJ1-6; D might be TRBD1 (5 bases). The CDR3 contains 17 residues. CDR1 and CDR2 (germline): LGHNA, YSLEER. With 1 base removed from V and 6 bases from J, the gap between germline ends came to 16 bases. CDR3 protein: CASSQGVISGVNSPLHF. Here the CDR3 DNA reads TGCGCCAGCAGCCAAGGAGTTATATCGGGGGTTAATTCACCCCTCCACTTT.

V usage is TRBV6-6 and J usage is TRBJ1-2, with 7 bases matching TRBD1. Germline trimming cut 8 bases from V and 2 bases from J; bases unmatched to any gene: 5. The CDR3 consists of 13 residues. CDR1 is MNHNY and CDR2 is SVGAGI in the germline V gene (reference sequence). The CDR3, as DNA: TGTGCCAGCGACCGACAGGGAAACTATGGCTACACCTTC. Translated, it gives CASDRQGNYGYTF.

This clone was recorded a few times. This chain joins TRBV19 and TRBJ1-5; 8 bases are a match to TRBD1. Losses at the gene ends were 6 bases for V and 7 bases for J; bases not matched to a gene: 14. CDR3 length: 16 amino acids. The V gene's germline CDR1 is LNHDA and CDR2 SQIVND (reference sequence). The DNA of the CDR3 is TGTGCCAGTAGCAACCTCGGACAGGGTTCGCACCAGCCCCAGCATTTT. Protein sequence: CASSNLGQGSHQPQHF. The whole variable domain, filled in from reference TRBV19 and TRBJ1-5, reads DGGITQSPKYLFRKEGQNVTLSCEQNLNHDAMYWYRQDPGQGLRLIYYSQIVNDFQKGDIAEGYSVSREKKESFPLTVTSAQKNPTAFYLCASSNLGQGSHQPQHFGDGTRLSIL.

V gene TRBV5-1 combines with J gene TRBJ2-1; 7 nucleotides agree with TRBD1. This CDR3 comprises 14 residues. The germline CDR1 and CDR2 sequences are SGHRS and YFSETQ. The V gene end was trimmed by 3 bases and the J gene end by 6 bases; junction bases not matched to a gene: 6. CDR3 protein: CASSSGGQANEQFF. The CDR3 nucleotides read TGCGCCAGCAGCTCCGGTGGACAGGCCAATGAGCAGTTCTTC.

This CDR3 is CASSLATSGRGDEQFF. CDR3 in DNA: TGTGCCAGCAGCTTAGCAACTAGCGGGAGGGGGGATGAGCAGTTCTTC. The V and J genes are TRBV13 and TRBJ2-1; TRBD2 aligns across 13 bases. The junction had 5 bases not matched to a gene; V was cut back by 1 base and J by 8 bases. CDR1 and CDR2 (germline): PRHDT, FYEKMQ (reference sequence). This CDR3 has 16 residues.

This clone has just a few counts. The V and J genes are TRBV6-4 and TRBJ2-3; TRBD1 matches 8 bases. Germline V lookup: CDR1 MRHNA, CDR2 SNTAGT. CDR3 length: 15 residues. Germline trimming cut 5 bases from V and 2 bases from J; bases unmatched to any gene: 6. The CDR3 is CASSPGQAPTDTQYF. CDR3 nucleotide sequence: TGTGCCAGCAGTCCGGGACAGGCACCCACAGATACGCAGTATTTT.

The table lists this clone with a few counts. V gene TRBV6-5 combines with J gene TRBJ2-3; 8 nucleotides align to TRBD2. CDR3 length equals 11 residues. The germline gives CDR1 MNHEY, CDR2 SVGAGI. V lost 3 bases, J lost 10 bases, and 0 bases stayed unmatched. The CDR3 loop is CASSYSGAQYF. The CDR3 DNA reads as TGTGCCAGCAGTTATAGCGGGGCGCAGTATTTT.

The sample holds a few counts of this clone. The chain combines TRBV11-2 with TRBJ2-7, with TRBD1 as a possible D gene (5 bases). Germline loops: CDR1 SGHAT, CDR2 FQNNGV. CDR3 length: 15 residues. Trimming cost V 1 base and J 3 bases, with 13 bases left between them. The CDR3 sequence: CASSLVGHSDYEQYF. The CDR3 DNA reads TGTGCCAGCAGCTTAGTGGGGCACTCAGACTACGAGCAGTACTTC.

This clone was counted between two and nine times. This rearrangement joins TRBV30 to TRBJ2-5; no firm D call. The CDR3 is 13 amino acids. Trimming left V 1 base short and J 8 bases short, with 14 bases between. Looked up from germline, CDR1 is GTSNPN and CDR2 is SVGIG (reference sequence). CDR3 region: CAWSDRRPTTQYF. The CDR3 region has the DNA TGTGCCTGGAGTGACAGACGGCCAACCACCCAGTACTTC.

In its sample, this clone was seen a few times. V usage is TRBV5-1 and J usage is TRBJ1-6; D gene uncertain. V lost 4 bases and J 9 bases, leaving 8 bases between the germline ends. CDR1 is SGHRS and CDR2 is YFSETQ in the germline V gene. The CDR3 length is 12 residues. The CDR3 spells CASSPSGSPLHF. DNA of the CDR3: TGCGCCAGCAGCCCGTCAGGTTCACCCCTCCACTTT.

This clone was detected a few times. As DNA, the CDR3 is TGCAGCGCCCACAGGGGTCATCTTACTGAAGCTTTCTTT. It yields the protein CSAHRGHLTEAFF. The chain recombines TRBV29-1 with TRBJ1-1; 7 nucleotides agree with TRBD1. The CDR3 runs 13 residues. Germline V gives CDR1 SQVTM, CDR2 ANQGSEA. Germline trimming cut 7 bases from V and 5 bases from J; bases unmatched to any gene: 10. The whole variable domain, remainder taken from reference TRBV29-1 and TRBJ1-1, is SAVISQKPSRDICQRGTSLTIQCQVDSQVTMMFWYRQQPGQSLTLIATANQGSEATYESGFVIDKFPISRPNLTFSTLTVSNMSPEDSSIYLCSAHRGHLTEAFFGQGTRLTVV.

The chain joins TRBV5-6 to TRBJ1-1, with 7 bases fitting TRBD1. The CDR3 is 14 amino acids. CDR1 is SGHDT and CDR2 is YYEEEE in the germline V gene. The trim removed 3 bases at V and 2 bases at J, leaving 4 bases unmatched. CDR3 sequence: CASSYRQGNTEAFF. CDR3 DNA sequence: TGTGCCAGCAGCTATAGACAGGGAAACACTGAAGCTTTCTTT.

There are a few counts of this clone. The chain carries TRBV18 and TRBJ2-7; unclear D gene. Germline values: CDR1 KGHSH, CDR2 LQKENI. The CDR3 has 12 amino acids. Between the trimmed V and J ends, which lost 8 bases and 1 base, there was a span of 9 bases. The CDR3: CASAELSYEQYF. The CDR3 DNA reads as TGTGCCAGCGCGGAACTTTCCTACGAGCAGTACTTC.